Listed below are T cell receptor beta chains from one sample, sequenced in a study of T cells in narcolepsy. Profiling relied on immunoSEQ multiplex PCR, and the TCRdb table lists in-frame clones only, not all of them. Of under 35,000 clones listed, about 90% are singletons. Sequencing input: CD45RA- memory CD4+ T cells from PBMCs. The source is a human donor with narcolepsy. Both conserved end residues are part of each CDR3. A D gene is named only where the DNA matches it firmly. Clone size appears in some rows only: once, few, many, or a class for an expanded clone.

>-|-|TRBJ2-3|TRBV6-6
CASSYSIQPDTQYF
TGTGCCAGCAGTTACTCGATTCAACCAGATACGCAGTATTTT
>-|-|TRBJ2-7|TRBV6-5
CASTSTSSYEQYF
TGTGCCAGCACGTCGACATCCTCCTACGAGCAGTACTTC
>-|-|TRBJ2-7|TRBV20-1
CSASAPYEQYF
TGCAGTGCTAGTGCCCCCTACGAGCAGTACTTC
>-|-|TRBJ1-6|TRBV7-2
CASSLTGALLNSPLHF
TGTGCCAGCAGCTTAACGGGGGCACTTCTCAATTCACCCCTCCACTTT
>-|-|TRBJ2-7|TRBV19
CASSIYWAYEQYF
TGTGCCAGTAGTATTTATTGGGCGTACGAGCAGTACTTC
>TRBD1|-|TRBJ1-2|TRBV6-1
CASSEMGGQNYGYTF
TGTGCCAGCAGTGAAATGGGGGGACAGAACTATGGCTACACCTTC
>-|-|TRBJ2-3|TRBV5-1
CASSLVGSGLGADTQYF
TGCGCCAGCAGCTTGGTGGGAAGCGGCCTTGGGGCAGATACGCAGTATTTT
>-|-|TRBJ2-1|TRBV7-9
CASSFREGAANEQFF
TGTGCCAGCAGCTTTCGGGAGGGGGCGGCCAATGAGCAGTTCTTC
>-|-|TRBJ2-2|TRBV7-2
CASSGGRNTGELFF
TGTGCCAGCAGTGGGGGCCGGAACACCGGGGAGCTGTTTTTT
>-|-|TRBJ2-1|TRBV5-5
CASSSFNTLGNEQFF
TGTGCCAGCAGCTCCTTCAATACTTTGGGGAATGAGCAGTTCTTC
>-|-|TRBJ2-6|TRBV6-1
CASRPTSGANVLTF
TGTGCCAGCAGACCGACCTCTGGGGCCAACGTCCTGACTTTC
>-|-|TRBJ1-5|TRBV6-5
CASSFYSNQPQHF
TGTGCCAGCAGTTTCTATAGCAATCAGCCCCAGCATTTT
>-|-|TRBJ2-1|TRBV5-5
CASSQASGNYNEQFF
TGTGCCAGCAGCCAGGCCTCGGGTAACTACAATGAGCAGTTCTTC
>-|-|TRBJ2-6|TRBV2
CASSELGGAYSGANVLTF
TGTGCCAGCAGTGAACTTGGGGGGGCCTACTCTGGGGCCAACGTCCTGACTTTC
>TRBD2|-|TRBJ2-3|TRBV6-5
CASKVFAGGSDTQYF
TGTGCCAGCAAAGTGTTTGCGGGGGGCTCAGATACGCAGTATTTT
>-|once|TRBJ2-1|TRBV11-3
CASSRRQGLASSYNEQFF
TGTGCCAGCAGCCGACGTCAAGGTCTAGCGAGCTCCTACAATGAGCAGTTCTTC
>TRBD1|-|TRBJ1-6|TRBV7-6
CASSLRDRENSPLHF
TGTGCCAGCAGCCTCCGGGACAGGGAAAATTCACCCCTCCACTTT
>-|-|TRBJ1-1|TRBV5-8
CASSLGHSQNTEAFF
TGTGCCAGCAGCTTGGGGCACAGTCAGAACACTGAAGCTTTCTTT
>-|-|TRBJ1-6|TRBV6-5
CASRTYNSPLHF
TGTGCCAGCAGAACCTATAATTCACCCCTCCACTTT
>-|-|TRBJ1-3|TRBV18
CASSPTASGNTIYF
TGTGCCAGCTCACCGACAGCCTCTGGAAACACCATATATTTT
>-|-|TRBJ1-6|TRBV5-1
CASSFITGYNSPLHF
TGCGCCAGCAGCTTCATAACAGGGTATAATTCACCCCTCCACTTT
>-|-|TRBJ1-5|TRBV19
CASSINGGHNQPQHF
TGTGCCAGTAGTATAAATGGCGGTCATAATCAGCCCCAGCATTTT
>-|-|TRBJ2-5|TRBV5-4
CASRRVAGPQETQYF
TGTGCCAGCAGGCGGGTCGCAGGGCCCCAAGAGACCCAGTACTTC
>TRBD1|-|TRBJ2-3|TRBV7-3
CASSLTAPPTGGTDTQYF
TGTGCCAGCAGCTTAACCGCCCCACCCACAGGGGGCACAGATACGCAGTATTTT
>-|-|TRBJ2-3|TRBV7-6
CASSTEDTQYF
TGTGCCAGCAGCACCGAGGATACGCAGTATTTT
>-|-|TRBJ2-3|TRBV27
CASSGLNKNTQYF
TGTGCCAGCAGCGGGCTAAATAAGAATACGCAGTATTTT
>-|few|TRBJ2-1|TRBV29-1
CSVARKGGEQFF
TGCAGCGTTGCCCGAAAGGGGGGTGAGCAGTTCTTC
>-|-|TRBJ1-3|TRBV11-3
CASSPTGGAGGNTIYF
TGTGCCAGCAGCCCGACGGGGGGGGCAGGTGGAAACACCATATATTTT
>TRBD1|-|TRBJ1-1|TRBV5-5
CASSYSTGANTEAFF
TGTGCCAGCAGCTACTCCACAGGGGCTAACACTGAAGCTTTCTTT
>TRBD1|-|TRBJ2-6|TRBV28
CASSPTGAYSGANVLTF
TGTGCCAGCAGTCCGACAGGGGCCTACTCTGGGGCCAACGTCCTGACTTTC
>-|-|TRBJ2-5|TRBV6-5
CASRTTGKETQYF
TGTGCCAGCAGGACCACAGGGAAAGAGACCCAGTACTTC
>TRBD1|-|TRBJ1-2|TRBV4-3
CASSQDFGDRGRSGYTF
TGCGCCAGCAGCCAAGATTTTGGGGACAGGGGGCGAAGTGGCTACACCTTC
>-|-|TRBJ1-6|TRBV5-1
CASSLELTGNSPLHF
TGCGCCAGCAGCTTGGAACTTACAGGGAACTCACCCCTCCACTTT
>-|-|TRBJ2-7|TRBV14
CASSLQGYEQYF
TGTGCCAGCAGCCTACAGGGTTACGAGCAGTACTTC
>-|-|TRBJ1-4|TRBV15
CATSRPRDTGEKLFF
TGTGCCACCAGCCGACCCCGGGACACAGGGGAAAAACTGTTTTTT